The 12 T cell receptor beta chains presented below share a single source sample, sequenced in a study of cytomegalovirus exposure and HLA in healthy donors (dated by TCRdb to 2016 to 2017). The method behind the library was the immunoSEQ multiplex PCR assay. The multiplex PCR relied on a mix of 60 forward primers for TCR Vbeta segments and 13 reverse primers for TCR Jbeta segments. The table comes from immuneACCESS by way of TCRdb, which keeps in-frame sequences with V and J called. Part of the clones is missing from these tables; in studies checked, under half for an unresolved V gene and the rest for unknown reasons. The sample yields about 190,000 clones; 87% were counted once. The top ten hold over 1% of the sample. The sequencing input was PBMCs. Receptors originate from a young man in good health and CMV-seronegative.

The chain carries TRBV9 and TRBJ1-2; the D is unclear. Trimming took off 0 bases at V and 5 bases at J, with 17 bases between the two ends. Germline V gene data show CDR1 as SGDLS and CDR2 as YYNGEE. The CDR3 has 16 residues. CDR3 sequence (DNA): TGTGCCAGCAGCGTAGTCACAGTTAAACTTGGGTATGGCTACACCTTC. The encoded protein is CASSVVTVKLGYGYTF. The full variable domain, rest sourced from reference TRBV9 and TRBJ1-2, is DSGVTQTPKHLITATGQRVTLRCSPRSGDLSVYWYQQSLDQGLQFLIQYYNGEERAKGNILERFSAQQFPDLHSELNLSSLELGDSALYFCASSVVTVKLGYGYTFGSGTRLTVV.

This rearrangement joins TRBV4-1 to TRBJ2-5; possibly TRBD1 for D (6 bases). Germline CDR1 is MGHRA and CDR2 is YSYEKL. Deletions cut 0 bases from V and 5 bases from J, with 25 bases between. The CDR3 spans 19 residues. In nucleotides, the CDR3 is TGCGCCAGCAGCCAAGAAGGTTCAGCGTTGAGGGGGATGGGGGAGACCCAGTACTTC. This gives the protein CASSQEGSALRGMGETQYF.

The rearrangement links TRBV10-3 to TRBJ2-7; 12 bases line up with TRBD1. Germline V gene data show CDR1 as ENHRY and CDR2 as SYGVKD. This CDR3 comprises 14 residues. V shed 9 bases and J 4 bases; nucleotides not matched to a gene: 7. The CDR3 sequence is CAMTPGQGAYEQYF. CDR3 DNA sequence: TGTGCCATGACGCCGGGACAGGGGGCTTACGAGCAGTACTTC.

CDR3 protein: CASRTRGGEETQYF. The CDR3 DNA is TGTGCCAGCAGGACGAGGGGGGGGGAGGAGACCCAGTACTTC. The chain has TRBV11-2 and TRBJ2-5, with a weak D call TRBD2 (7 bases). The germline gives CDR1 SGHAT, CDR2 FQNNGV. This CDR3 has 14 amino acids. V lost 6 bases, J lost 5 bases, and 16 bases lay in between.

The chain employs TRBV4-2 and TRBJ2-3; 10 bases align to TRBD2. The CDR3 is made up of 16 amino acids. V shed 3 bases and J 1 base; nucleotides not matched to a gene: 4. The germline V gene has CDR1 LGHNA and CDR2 YNFKEQ. CDR3 region: CASSQESGRGTDTQYF. The CDR3 nucleotides are TGTGCCAGCAGCCAGGAGAGCGGGAGGGGCACAGATACGCAGTATTTT.

The chain links TRBV7-2 to TRBJ1-5; 7 bases are shared with TRBD1. The trim removed 1 base at V and 4 bases at J, leaving 13 bases unmatched. The germline gives CDR1 SGHTA, CDR2 FQGNSA. CDR3 length: 18 residues. In DNA, the CDR3 is TGTGCCAGCAGCTTAGGGGTCTCCGGGACAGTAAAGAATCAGCCCCAGCATTTT. Translation gives CASSLGVSGTVKNQPQHF.

V gene TRBV18 combines with J gene TRBJ1-4; D perhaps matches TRBD1 (5 bases). Germline CDR1 reads KGHSH; CDR2 reads LQKENI. V lost 0 bases and J lost 2, with 7 bases in between. The CDR3 has 15 amino acids. DNA for the CDR3: TGTGCCAGCTCACCACCCGGGGGTACTAATGAAAAACTGTTTTTT. Translating it yields CASSPPGGTNEKLFF.

The chain links TRBV5-5 to TRBJ1-1, with D tentatively TRBD1 (6 bases). The CDR3 totals 16 residues. Germline assignment: CDR1 SGHKS and CDR2 YYEKEE (reference sequence). V lost 2 bases and J lost 4, with 18 bases in between. The CDR3 sequence is CASSLEGGGFGTEAFF. CDR3 nucleotide sequence: TGTGCCAGCAGCTTAGAAGGGGGAGGGTTTGGCACTGAAGCTTTCTTT.

The rearrangement links TRBV6-5 to TRBJ1-2, with 7 bases that match TRBD1. In germline, CDR1 is MNHEY, CDR2 SVGAGI. The junction had 8 bases not matched to a gene; V was cut back by 8 bases and J by 8 bases. CDR3 length: 12 residues. The DNA for the CDR3 is TGTGCCAGCCGCCGGGACAGTGGAGGCTACACCTTC. Its protein is CASRRDSGGYTF.

The chain employs TRBV5-1 and TRBJ2-7; a possible D gene is TRBD2 (7 bases). Germline CDR1 and CDR2: SGHRS and YFSETQ. The CDR3 spans 16 residues. V shed 1 base and J shed 3 bases, with 17 bases lying between them. The DNA of the CDR3 is TGCGCCAGCAGCTTGTACCCAGGGGAGGGACTCTACGAGCAGTACTTC. This codes for CASSLYPGEGLYEQYF.

The rearrangement links TRBV11-2 to TRBJ2-1, with 9 bases matching TRBD2. Germline CDR1 and CDR2: SGHAT and FQNNGV. The CDR3 loop spans 16 amino acids. V trimming: 3 bases; J trimming: 6 bases; junction bases outside the gene matches: 9. The CDR3 DNA reads TGTGCCAGCAGCTTCCTAGCGGGACCGATGGGCAATGAGCAGTTCTTC. It encodes CASSFLAGPMGNEQFF.

The chain is built from TRBV28 and TRBJ2-7, with D perhaps matching TRBD1 (5 bases). This CDR3 has 15 amino acids. CDR1 is MDHEN and CDR2 is SYDVKM in the germline V gene. Between the trimmed V and J ends, which lost 5 bases and 3 bases, there was a span of 17 bases. Here the CDR3 DNA reads TGTGCCAGCAGTGGGGAAGACAGAAAACTCTACGAGCAGTACTTC. Protein: CASSGEDRKLYEQYF.